The 30 T cell receptor beta chains reported below all come from one sample, sequenced in a study of blood T cell repertoires in COVID-19 (dated by TCRdb to between 2020 and 2021). The method behind the library was the immunoSEQ multiplex PCR assay. TCRdb carries this immuneACCESS record with in-frame sequences only. Its versions omit some clonotypes, under half of them owing to an unresolved V gene in the studies checked, with the rest unexplained. The sample table holds 320,000 or so clones, of which 89% were seen once. About 5.2% of the sample comes from the top ten. Sequenced sample: PBMCs or T cells enriched from blood (not recorded which). Receptors were obtained from a man aged 55-75 years who had recovered from COVID-19.

Many counts were recorded for this clone. This chain joins TRBV19 and TRBJ2-3; D is unresolved. The CDR3 covers 12 residues. Germline CDR1 and CDR2: LNHDA and SQIVND (reference sequence). Trimming took off 3 bases at V and 14 bases at J, with 15 bases between the two ends. The CDR3 DNA follows: TGTGCCAGTAGTATGGGTGGCGAGGTTAGGTATTTT. This gives the protein CASSMGGEVRYF.

This clone was counted between two and nine times. The chain recombines TRBV7-2 with TRBJ2-2; the D gene is possibly TRBD2 (6 bases). The CDR3 sequence is 16 residues long. The V gene lost 7 bases and the J gene lost 2 bases, with 17 bases spanning the gap. Germline CDR1 is SGHTA and CDR2 is FQGNSA. The CDR3 loop is CASTLMGGTNTGELFF. The CDR3 DNA reads as TGTGCCAGCACCCTTATGGGCGGGACCAACACCGGGGAGCTGTTTTTT.

The chain uses TRBV7-2 and TRBJ2-5; D might be TRBD2 (7 bases). In germline, CDR1 is SGHTA, CDR2 FQGNSA. V was clipped by 2 bases and J by 5 bases, with 12 bases between them. The CDR3 has 14 amino acids. The CDR3 DNA follows: TGTGCCAGCAGCTTAAGGGGGGGCGAGGAGACCCAGTACTTC. Translation gives CASSLRGGEETQYF.

This clone was recorded a few times. The V call is TRBV28, the J call TRBJ1-5, with D uncertain. Germline V gene sequence: CDR1 MDHEN, CDR2 SYDVKM. The CDR3 totals 15 residues. The ends were cut back, 4 bases at V and 9 bases at J, with 19 bases in the middle. The CDR3 reads CASSWDGGSQGPQHF. CDR3 in DNA: TGTGCCAGCAGTTGGGATGGAGGGTCCCAAGGGCCCCAGCATTTT.

The chain couples TRBV5-1 to TRBJ2-2; tentatively, D is TRBD1 (6 bases). Germline V gene lookup returns CDR1 SGHRS and CDR2 YFSETQ. The CDR3 is 16 amino acids. Trimming removed 7 bases at V and 6 bases at J, with 22 bases between. The CDR3 bases are TGCGCCAGCGCCCCTGTGGGGGCAGGGGACCCCGGGGAGCTGTTTTTT. It specifies CASAPVGAGDPGELFF.

This chain links TRBV5-1 with TRBJ2-1; 8 nucleotides align to TRBD1. Per germline, CDR1 SGHRS and CDR2 YFSETQ. The V gene end was trimmed by 4 bases and the J gene end by 4 bases; junction bases not matched to a gene: 4. The CDR3 runs 14 residues. The chain's CDR3 is CASSPGQGYNEQFF. The CDR3 region has the DNA TGCGCCAGCAGCCCAGGACAGGGTTACAATGAGCAGTTCTTC.

The genes are TRBV7-3 and TRBJ2-4, with 8 bases aligning to TRBD1. Trimming took 4 bases from V and 8 from J; bases not matched to a gene: 13. CDR3 length: 16 residues. CDR1 is SGHTA, CDR2 FQGTGA, per germline. The DNA for the CDR3 is TGTGCCAGCAGCTCCGGCAGGGGGCAGATGGGAGACATTCAGTACTTC. Its translation: CASSSGRGQMGDIQYF.

This chain uses TRBV9 with TRBJ2-1; D might be TRBD2 (6 bases). CDR3 length equals 16 residues. Germline V gene data show CDR1 as SGDLS and CDR2 as YYNGEE. V lost 1 base to trimming and J lost 0 bases, with 11 bases between them. The CDR3 loop reads CASSVQEGASYNEQFF. CDR3 nucleotide sequence: TGTGCCAGCAGCGTACAGGAGGGTGCCTCCTACAATGAGCAGTTCTTC.

The chain recombines TRBV25-1 with TRBJ2-5; D possibly corresponds to TRBD1 (5 bases). Trimming left V 3 bases short and J 4 bases short, with 15 bases between. Germline-derived CDR1 and CDR2 are MGHDK and SYGVNS. CDR3 length equals 15 residues. The CDR3 DNA follows: TGTGCCAGCAGTGACGGACACATCCCCGGAGAGACCCAGTACTTC. Its protein product is CASSDGHIPGETQYF.

The V gene is TRBV28, the J gene TRBJ2-7, with 11 bases that match TRBD1. Germline loops: CDR1 MDHEN, CDR2 SYDVKM. The trim removed 0 bases at V and 8 bases at J, leaving 6 bases unmatched. This CDR3 comprises 15 residues. Written as DNA, the CDR3 is TGTGCCAGCAGTTTATGGGGACAGGGGGAAAAAAAGCAGTACTTC. Amino acid sequence: CASSLWGQGEKKQYF. The full variable domain, with the rest looked up from reference TRBV28 and TRBJ2-7, is DVKVTQSSRYLVKRTGEKVFLECVQDMDHENMFWYRQDPGLGLRLIYFSYDVKMKEKGDIPEGYSVSREKKERFSLILESASTNQTSMYLCASSLWGQGEKKQYFGPGTRLTVT.

This chain joins TRBV7-2 and TRBJ2-3; D gene ambiguous. Germline V CDR1 and CDR2: SGHTA, FQGNSA. The CDR3 contains 14 residues. V lost 5 bases and J lost 10, with 19 bases in between. CDR3 in amino acids: CASSRITMSIPQYF. DNA of the CDR3: TGTGCCAGCAGCCGTATTACGATGAGTATCCCGCAGTATTTT.

The chain has TRBV20-1 and TRBJ1-5, with TRBD1 matching 8 bases. Trimming removed 3 bases from V and 2 bases from J; junction bases left unmatched: 3. Germline V gene lookup returns CDR1 DFQATT and CDR2 SNEGSKA (reference sequence). The CDR3 length is 14 residues. CDR3 residues: CSASLQGGNQPQHF. Written as DNA, the CDR3 is TGCAGTGCTAGTTTACAGGGGGGCAATCAGCCCCAGCATTTT.

The genes are TRBV14 and TRBJ2-7, with 9 bases lining up with TRBD1. Per the germline V gene, CDR1 is SGHDN and CDR2 is FVKESK. The CDR3 is 15 residues long. V trimming: 4 bases; J trimming: 4 bases; junction bases outside the gene matches: 8. CDR3 sequence reads: CASSLLRTGAYEQYF. CDR3 nucleotide sequence: TGTGCCAGCAGCCTATTACGGACAGGGGCTTACGAGCAGTACTTC.

The chain is built from TRBV20-1 and TRBJ2-1; possibly TRBD1 for D (6 bases). The V gene's germline CDR1 is DFQATT and CDR2 SNEGSKA (reference sequence). The CDR3 is 16 residues long. V dropped 3 bases and J dropped 1 base, with 16 bases sitting between them. CDR3 nucleotides: TGCAGTGCTAGTTGGCCCAGGGGCAAGTCCTACAATGAGCAGTTCTTC. Protein product: CSASWPRGKSYNEQFF.

This chain joins TRBV5-1 and TRBJ2-4, with a tentative D call TRBD1 (6 bases). The germline V gene encodes CDR1 SGHRS and CDR2 YFSETQ. Trimming pared 1 base from V and 6 bases from J, leaving 14 bases between. The CDR3 totals 15 residues. The CDR3 bases are TGCGCCAGCAGCTTGCCCAGGGGCCCAGGAAACATTCAGTACTTC. This gives the protein CASSLPRGPGNIQYF.

In its sample, this clone was seen once. This chain joins TRBV7-9 and TRBJ2-3; D possibly corresponds to TRBD2 (6 bases). Trimming cost V 4 bases and J 6 bases, with 14 bases left between them. Germline V gives CDR1 SEHNR, CDR2 FQNEAQ (reference sequence). The CDR3 spans 14 residues. For the CDR3, the DNA is TGTGCCAGCAGCTCTCCCGGGAGTCCGGATACGCAGTATTTT. Amino acid sequence: CASSSPGSPDTQYF.

This clone has only one observation. This rearrangement joins TRBV7-9 to TRBJ2-1, with D possibly being TRBD2 (6 bases). The CDR3 loop spans 13 amino acids. Germline V gene data show CDR1 as SEHNR and CDR2 as FQNEAQ (reference sequence). With 6 bases removed from V and 4 bases from J, the gap between germline ends came to 10 bases. CDR3 protein: CASRGGSYNEQFF. CDR3 nucleotide sequence: TGTGCCAGCAGGGGAGGTTCTTACAATGAGCAGTTCTTC.

The chain combines TRBV6-5 with TRBJ1-2; 8 bases fit TRBD1. Per the germline V gene, CDR1 is MNHEY and CDR2 is SVGAGI. CDR3 length: 14 residues. The ends lost 1 base at V and 3 bases at J; junction bases unmatched: 1. This CDR3 reads CASSYLDRDYGYTF. The DNA of the CDR3 is TGTGCCAGCAGTTACTTGGACAGGGACTATGGCTACACCTTC.

The CDR3 is CASSLGTGGGYEQYF. CDR3 nucleotide sequence: TGTGCCAGCAGCCTCGGGACAGGGGGCGGTTACGAGCAGTACTTC. The gene calls are TRBV11-2 and TRBJ2-7; 12 bases match TRBD1. Germline-derived CDR1 and CDR2 are SGHAT and FQNNGV. J gave up 4 bases and V 5 bases, and 6 bases lay outside the gene matches. This CDR3 contains 15 residues. The variable domain in full, with the rest retrieved from reference TRBV11-2 and TRBJ2-7, is EAGVAQSPRYKIIEKRQSVAFWCNPISGHATLYWYQQILGQGPKLLIQFQNNGVVDDSQLPKDRFSAERLKGVDSTLKIQPAKLEDSAVYLCASSLGTGGGYEQYFGPGTRLTVT.

The CDR3 is CASSQDTDYNEQFF. The DNA of the CDR3 is TGTGCCAGCAGCCAGGACACCGATTACAATGAGCAGTTCTTC. The V call is TRBV11-3, the J call TRBJ2-1; D might be TRBD1 (5 bases). The ends were cut back, 5 bases at V and 4 bases at J, with 12 bases in the middle. CDR3 length: 14 residues. The germline gives CDR1 SGHNT, CDR2 YENEEA.

This clone was recorded once. The chain uses TRBV3-1 (or the pseudogene TRBV3-2) and TRBJ2-1, with 7 bases aligning to TRBD2. The V gene end was trimmed by 5 bases and the J gene end by 4 bases; junction bases not matched to a gene: 11. The CDR3 runs to 16 residues. Germline loops: CDR1 LGHDT, CDR2 YNNKEL (reference sequence). The CDR3 region has the DNA TGTGCCAGCAGCTCCCTAGCGGAGGGTGGATACAATGAGCAGTTCTTC. Translation: CASSSLAEGGYNEQFF.

The J gene is TRBJ2-1, the V gene TRBV5-1; a weak D match, TRBD1 (5 bases). Germline lookup yields CDR1 SGHRS and CDR2 YFSETQ. The CDR3 totals 15 residues. The V and J ends lost 0 bases and 10 bases respectively, with 17 bases between them. The CDR3 protein is CASSLVDGAWAEQFF. The CDR3 nucleotides read TGCGCCAGCAGCTTGGTCGATGGGGCGTGGGCGGAGCAGTTCTTC.

The rearrangement joins TRBV11-3 to TRBJ2-1, with D tentatively TRBD1 (6 bases). In germline, CDR1 is SGHNT, CDR2 YENEEA. V was shortened by 8 bases and J by 7 bases, with 15 bases between the two germline ends. The CDR3 runs 13 residues. This chain's CDR3 is CASSTGLWNEQFF. DNA of the CDR3: TGTGCCAGCTCCACAGGGTTATGGAATGAGCAGTTCTTC.

Worth noting for this clone: The same CDR3 arises from other DNA sequences in this sample as well. The J gene is TRBJ1-1, the V gene TRBV19; D is possibly TRBD1 (5 bases). The V end was cut by 5 bases, the J end by 2 bases, with 9 bases between. Germline V gene sequence: CDR1 LNHDA, CDR2 SQIVND (reference sequence). This CDR3 is built from 13 residues. The CDR3 region has the DNA TGTGCCAGTAGTCGGCAGGGAAACACTGAAGCTTTCTTT. This codes for CASSRQGNTEAFF.

This clone was seen only once. In DNA, the CDR3 is TGTGCCAGCAGCTTGGAACAGCTCAATCAGCCCCAGCATTTT. It encodes CASSLEQLNQPQHF. V is TRBV5-8 and J is TRBJ1-5; D is ambiguous. V was shortened by 0 bases and J by 3 bases, with 7 bases between the two germline ends. This CDR3 has 14 amino acids. CDR1 and CDR2 from the germline V gene are SGHTS and YDEGEE.

This clone turned up a few times. V usage is TRBV19 and J usage is TRBJ1-3, with TRBD1 matching over 9 bases. Germline CDR1 and CDR2: LNHDA and SQIVND (reference sequence). J lost 0 bases, V lost 7 bases, and 19 bases had no gene match. The CDR3 is 20 residues long. CDR3 nucleotide sequence: TGTGCCAGTACCTCACAGGGGGCGCGATCCTTGACCCACTCTGGAAACACCATATATTTT. Translation: CASTSQGARSLTHSGNTIYF.

The genes are TRBV6-4 and TRBJ2-1; D might be TRBD2 (6 bases). Germline CDR1 MRHNA, CDR2 SNTAGT. The ends were cut back, 4 bases at V and 3 bases at J, with 10 bases in the middle. The length of the CDR3 is 14 residues. The CDR3 DNA sequence: TGTGCCAGCAGTGGTACCGGGAGCTACAATGAGCAGTTCTTC. This translates into CASSGTGSYNEQFF.

As for this clone: Other nucleotide sequences in the sample specify the same CDR3. This chain connects TRBV5-1 to TRBJ2-7; 7 nucleotides align to TRBD1. Losses at the gene ends were 4 bases for V and 0 bases for J; bases not matched to a gene: 7. CDR1 SGHRS and CDR2 YFSETQ come from the germline V gene. The CDR3 sequence is 15 residues long. For the CDR3, the DNA is TGCGCCAGCAGCCCGGGACAGCCGAGCTCCTACGAGCAGTACTTC. Its protein is CASSPGQPSSYEQYF.

The CDR3 DNA reads TGTGCCAGCAGTTTAGCGGGGGGCGATCGGACTGAAGCTTTCTTT. Its protein product is CASSLAGGDRTEAFF. This sequence joins TRBV28 and TRBJ1-1; maybe TRBD1 (6 bases). V was pared by 2 bases and J by 5 bases, with 15 bases between. Germline V lookup: CDR1 MDHEN, CDR2 SYDVKM. This CDR3 comprises 15 residues.

The rearrangement joins TRBV7-9 to TRBJ1-2; D possibly corresponds to TRBD1 (6 bases). Germline V gene data show CDR1 as SEHNR and CDR2 as FQNEAQ (reference sequence). Trimming took off 1 base at V and 8 bases at J, with 14 bases between the two ends. This CDR3 spans 14 amino acids. For the CDR3, the DNA is TGTGCCAGCAGCTTAGGTATACAGGGTTCGGGCTACACCTTC. It encodes CASSLGIQGSGYTF.